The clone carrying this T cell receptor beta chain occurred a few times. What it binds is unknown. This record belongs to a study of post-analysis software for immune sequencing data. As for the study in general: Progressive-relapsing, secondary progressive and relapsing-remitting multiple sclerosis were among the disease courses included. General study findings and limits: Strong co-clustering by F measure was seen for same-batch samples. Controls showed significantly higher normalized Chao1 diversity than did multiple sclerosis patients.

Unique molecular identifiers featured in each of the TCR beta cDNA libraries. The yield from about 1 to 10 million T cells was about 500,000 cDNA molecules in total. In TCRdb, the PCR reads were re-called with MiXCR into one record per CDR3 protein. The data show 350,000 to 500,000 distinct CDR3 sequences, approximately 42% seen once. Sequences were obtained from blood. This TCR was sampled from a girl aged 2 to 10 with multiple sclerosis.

The CDR3 nucleotides read TGTGCCAGCTCATACCGTGACGACACAGATACGCAGTATTTT. Protein sequence: CASSYRDDTDTQYF. The chain links TRBV18 to TRBJ2-3, with no clear D. Per germline, CDR1 KGHSH and CDR2 LQKENI. The CDR3 covers 14 residues. The ends were cut back, 5 bases at V and 2 bases at J, with 11 bases in the middle.